These 4 T cell receptor beta chains were all obtained from the same sample, sequenced in a study of cytomegalovirus exposure and HLA in healthy donors. TCRdb's table, derived via immunoSEQ multiplex PCR, lists solely in-frame clones and lacks some. Of 78,000 or so clones listed, around 94% are singletons. The sequenced material came from PBMCs. These receptors came from a woman under 30 in good health and CMV-seropositive.

The rearrangement links TRBV7-9 to TRBJ2-5; D ambiguous. Germline CDR1 and CDR2: SEHNR and FQNEAQ (reference sequence). The CDR3 loop spans 16 amino acids. Trimming pared 0 bases from V and 1 base from J, leaving 12 bases between. The CDR3 DNA reads TGTGCCAGCAGCTTAGCTGTGCGTCGAGTCCAAGAGACCCAGTACTTC. Protein product: CASSLAVRRVQETQYF.

V usage is TRBV7-9 and J usage is TRBJ1-4, with 7 bases lining up with TRBD1. The germline gives CDR1 SEHNR, CDR2 FQNEAQ (reference sequence). The CDR3 is made up of 18 amino acids. V shed 2 bases and J 1 base; nucleotides not matched to a gene: 10. The DNA of the CDR3 is TGTGCCAGCAGCTTAAGTACAGGAAGGGGGCGAACTAATGAAAAACTGTTTTTT. Translating it yields CASSLSTGRGRTNEKLFF.

V gene TRBV28 combines with J gene TRBJ2-5; D may be TRBD1 (5 bases). Germline V gene data show CDR1 as MDHEN and CDR2 as SYDVKM. V was clipped by 5 bases and J by 4 bases, with 14 bases between them. This CDR3 is built from 14 residues. This chain's CDR3 is CASSVSGNGETQYF. The CDR3 bases are TGTGCCAGCAGTGTCTCAGGGAATGGAGAGACCCAGTACTTC.

The V call is TRBV7-2, the J call TRBJ2-5; the match to TRBD1 covers 10 bases. Germline CDR1 reads SGHTA; CDR2 reads FQGNSA. There are 15 residues in the CDR3. V trimming: 5 bases; J trimming: 4 bases; junction bases outside the gene matches: 7. CDR3 DNA sequence: TGTGCCAGCAGCCGAAGACAGGGGGCGACAGAGACCCAGTACTTC. It encodes CASSRRQGATETQYF.